These 12 T cell receptor beta chains were all obtained from the same sample, sequenced in a study of CXCR3-negative and CXCR3-positive naive CD8 T cells (dated 2019 in TCRdb). Data came from a NextSeq 550. The Human TCR Profiling Kit (MiLaboratory) was used to prepare UMI-labeled 5' RACE TRB cDNA libraries. TCRdb reprocessed the reads and provides one entry for every CDR3 protein sequence; no DNA is given. This sample's records show some 66,000 distinct CDR3 sequences. The top ten hold roughly 1.5% of the sample. Sequencing was done on a sample of naive CXCR3- CD8+ T cells from blood. The cell subset or site label, read with the paper, signifies: CD45RO-CCR7+CD27+CD95- naive CD8+ T cells lacking CXCR3 (TNR3-). The receptor source for this set is a human donor in good health. Some clones in this sample may be carry-over from other donors' samples.

V usage is TRBV25-1 and J usage is TRBJ2-4; no DNA is available, so the TRBD1 call from TCRdb remains unchecked. This CDR3 is 13 amino acids long. Germline loops: CDR1 MGHDK, CDR2 SYGVNS. CDR3 residues: CASSSPITNIQYF.

The CDR3 reads CASSLEGTSGVGTGELFF. V and J are TRBV5-1 and TRBJ2-2; as DNA is missing, the TRBD2 call by TCRdb cannot be tested. Germline V CDR1 and CDR2: SGHRS, YFSETQ. CDR3 length equals 18 residues.

The J gene is TRBJ2-5, the V gene TRBV20-1; the D gene TCRdb calls, TRBD2, cannot be checked with no DNA. Germline values: CDR1 DFQATT, CDR2 SNEGSKA (reference sequence). The CDR3 length is 14 residues. CDR3 amino acids: CSAPFREGVETQYF.

The V call is TRBV9, the J call TRBJ2-5; with no DNA, the TCRdb D assignment of TRBD2 cannot be verified. The germline gives CDR1 SGDLS, CDR2 YYNGEE. The CDR3 length is 15 residues. This CDR3 reads CASSLSSGLSETQYF.

The V call is TRBV4-1, the J call TRBJ1-1; lacking DNA, the TRBD1 call made by TCRdb goes unchecked. Germline lookup yields CDR1 MGHRA and CDR2 YSYEKL. This CDR3 region has 13 residues. The CDR3 region is CASSRDAGSEAFF.

The CDR3 sequence: CASSLERITEQFF. J is TRBJ2-1 and V is TRBV7-8. Germline-derived CDR1 and CDR2 are SGHVS and FQNEAQ. CDR3 length: 13 residues.

V gene TRBV20-1 combines with J gene TRBJ1-6. This CDR3 has 13 amino acids. Germline lookup yields CDR1 DFQATT and CDR2 SNEGSKA (reference sequence). This CDR3 is CSAKAGEGSPLHF.

The rearrangement uses TRBV7-9 and TRBJ2-7. CDR1 and CDR2 from the germline V gene are SEHNR and FQNEAQ (reference sequence). The CDR3 length is 12 residues. The CDR3 protein is CASSLYTGEQYF.

The chain employs TRBV7-9 and TRBJ1-1. This CDR3 region has 15 residues. Germline V CDR1 and CDR2: SEHNR, FQNEAQ (reference sequence). CDR3 sequence reads: CASHTSGTGDTEAFF. Combining the CDR3 with reference TRBV7-9 and TRBJ1-1 gives the whole variable domain DTGVSQNPRHKITKRGQNVTFRCDPISEHNRLYWYRQTLGQGPEFLTYFQNEAQLEKSRLLSDRFSAERPKGSFSTLEIQRTEQGDSAMYLCASHTSGTGDTEAFFGQGTRLTVV.

This rearrangement joins TRBV9 to TRBJ2-7; the D gene TCRdb calls, TRBD1, cannot be checked with no DNA. The CDR3 spans 14 residues. Germline CDR1 and CDR2: SGDLS and YYNGEE. The CDR3 loop is CASSIGTESYEQYF. The variable domain in full, completed from reference TRBV9 and TRBJ2-7, reads DSGVTQTPKHLITATGQRVTLRCSPRSGDLSVYWYQQSLDQGLQFLIQYYNGEERAKGNILERFSAQQFPDLHSELNLSSLELGDSALYFCASSIGTESYEQYFGPGTRLTVT.

This chain links TRBV29-1 with TRBJ2-3; the D call of TRBD2 rests on TCRdb alone, since no DNA is present to check it. Germline V CDR1 and CDR2: SQVTM, ANQGSEA. CDR3 length: 15 residues. The CDR3 protein is CSVEVASGVPDTQYF.

The genes are TRBV7-9 and TRBJ2-5; the TCRdb D gene call, TRBD1, has no DNA to confirm it. CDR3 length equals 18 residues. CDR1 SEHNR and CDR2 FQNEAQ come from the germline V gene (reference sequence). CDR3 in amino acids: CASTLAPGGGRESETQYF.